This TCR beta chain was sequenced in a study of blood T cell repertoires in COVID-19. Across the whole study: T cells, B-cell-depleted T cells, or PBMCs provided the cDNA or gDNA that served as material.

The CDR3 totals 15 residues. V was pared by 3 bases and J by 8 bases, with 16 bases between. Germline CDR1 MNHEY, CDR2 SMNVEV (reference sequence). This table comes from immunoSEQ multiplex PCR, and its TCRdb copy is limited to in-frame clones, with some not included. The repertoire has 130,000 to 150,000 clones, 85% to 90% of them found once; the top ten carry approximately 40%. The receptor comes from a man aged 50 to 60 who had recovered from COVID-19. Sequenced sample: peripheral blood. This chain connects TRBV27 to TRBJ1-4, with a possible D match to TRBD1 (6 bases). DNA of the CDR3: TGTGCCAGCAGTTTTTGGGGGGGACAAAGGGAAAAACTGTTTTTT. It yields the protein CASSFWGGQREKLFF.